These 28 T cell receptor beta chains originate from one sample sequenced in a study. TCRdb itself ran the RT-PCR reads through MiXCR, one entry per CDR3 protein. The sample comprises 650,000 to 800,000 distinct CDR3 sequences, 11% to 15% of which are singletons, and 3.6% rests with the top ten. Sequencing input: memory CD4+ T cells from blood. The receptors were gathered from a female donor in good health, serving as a healthy control.

The rearrangement links TRBV27 to TRBJ2-7, with D possibly TRBD1 on 6 matching bases. The CDR3 runs 17 residues. V lost 11 bases, J lost 2 bases, and 28 bases lay in between. Per germline, CDR1 MNHEY and CDR2 SMNVEV (reference sequence). This CDR3 is CARYNRDTKYETYEQYF. The CDR3, as DNA: TGTGCCCGATATAACCGGGACACCAAGTACGAGACCTACGAGCAGTACTTC.

The chain is built from TRBV24-1 and TRBJ2-3; D remains unclear. Germline V lookup: CDR1 KGHDR, CDR2 SFDVKD. The CDR3 sequence is 16 residues long. Trimming stripped 3 bases from V and 2 bases from J, with 14 bases between. The CDR3, as DNA: TGTGCCACCAGTGATCCCTCGTTCATGGACACAGATACGCAGTATTTT. As protein: CATSDPSFMDTDTQYF.

This clonotype was found many times. V and J are TRBV6-4 and TRBJ2-3; D may match TRBD1 or TRBD2 (5 bases each). The CDR3 contains 17 residues. Per germline, CDR1 MRHNA and CDR2 SNTAGT. Trimming removed 0 bases at V and 6 bases at J, with 19 bases between. CDR3 in DNA: TGTGCCAGCAGTGACTCGAGGGGACGGGTCATCTGGGATACGCAGTATTTT. Its protein product is CASSDSRGRVIWDTQYF.

This clonotype has only a few counts. The rearrangement uses TRBV20-1 and TRBJ2-5; D is unresolved. Per the germline V gene, CDR1 is DFQATT and CDR2 is SNEGSKA (reference sequence). Trimming shortened V by 2 bases and J by 4 bases, and 11 bases separated the two germline ends. The CDR3 covers 13 residues. The CDR3: CSARSYHAETQYF. CDR3 in DNA: TGCAGTGCTAGATCTTACCACGCAGAGACCCAGTACTTC.

This clonotype was counted at least ten times. The chain has TRBV5-1 and TRBJ1-4; no clear D. The CDR3 has 14 amino acids. With 0 bases removed from V and 7 bases from J, the gap between germline ends came to 10 bases. Germline loops: CDR1 SGHRS, CDR2 YFSETQ. CDR3 amino acids: CASSLDSPGEKLFF. CDR3 DNA: TGCGCCAGCAGCTTGGACAGCCCCGGTGAAAAACTGTTTTTT.

The CDR3 bases are TGCGCCAGCAGCTCGCCTGTGGCAGCCCAAGGCACAGATACGCAGTATTTT. Amino acid sequence: CASSSPVAAQGTDTQYF. The genes are TRBV5-1 and TRBJ2-3; unclear D gene. Trimming left V 3 bases short and J 1 base short, with 18 bases between. CDR1 and CDR2 (germline): SGHRS, YFSETQ. The CDR3 has 17 residues.

The DNA of the CDR3 is TGTGCCAGCAGTCGCCCCGGCAGCTCTGGGGCCAACGTCCTGACTTTC. As protein: CASSRPGSSGANVLTF. The V call is TRBV6-2 or TRBV6-3, the J call TRBJ2-6; no clear D. V shed 5 bases and J shed 0 bases, with 11 bases lying between them. The CDR3 sequence is 16 residues long. From germline, CDR1 is MNHEY and CDR2 SVGEGT.

This clonotype appeared a few times. The chain carries TRBV12-3 or TRBV12-4 and TRBJ1-5, with TRBD1 as a possible D gene (5 bases). V was shortened by 6 bases and J by 0 bases, with 12 bases between the two germline ends. The CDR3 spans 15 residues. The CDR3 is CASSPQTDSNQPQHF. CDR3 sequence (DNA): TGTGCCAGCAGCCCCCAGACAGATAGCAATCAGCCCCAGCATTTT.

This clonotype was seen repeatedly, ten times or more. The chain has TRBV4-2 and TRBJ2-1; a possible D gene is TRBD2 (6 bases). CDR3 length: 18 amino acids. V lost 0 bases, J lost 4 bases, and 19 bases lay in between. From germline, CDR1 is LGHNA and CDR2 YNFKEQ. CDR3 loop: CASSQDISGWVVYNEQFF. The CDR3 region has the DNA TGTGCCAGCAGCCAAGATATAAGCGGGTGGGTTGTATACAATGAGCAGTTCTTC.

This clonotype was seen many times. This chain uses TRBV6-5 with TRBJ2-7; 14 nucleotides agree with TRBD2. J was trimmed by 2 bases and V by 6 bases; bases with no gene match: 6. The CDR3 loop spans 16 amino acids. Germline V gene lookup returns CDR1 MNHEY and CDR2 SVGAGI. Written as DNA, the CDR3 is TGTGCCAGCAGGTCCGGGACTAGCGGGAGCCCCTACGAGCAGTACTTC. Translating it yields CASRSGTSGSPYEQYF.

The chain recombines TRBV15 with TRBJ1-5; D is ambiguous. The germline gives CDR1 LNHNV, CDR2 YYDKDF (reference sequence). This CDR3 is built from 13 residues. V gave up 3 bases and J gave up 5 bases, with 8 bases separating them. The CDR3 protein is CATSRGFDQPQHF. As DNA, the CDR3 is TGTGCCACCAGCAGGGGGTTCGATCAGCCCCAGCATTTT. Combining the CDR3 with reference TRBV15 and TRBJ1-5 gives the whole variable domain DAMVIQNPRYQVTQFGKPVTLSCSQTLNHNVMYWYQQKSSQAPKLLFHYYDKDFNNEADTPDNFQSRRPNTSFCFLDIRSPGLGDTAMYLCATSRGFDQPQHFGDGTRLSIL.

The chain recombines TRBV25-1 with TRBJ2-5; D is unresolved. This CDR3 has 14 residues. V was shortened by 4 bases and J by 2 bases, with 11 bases between the two germline ends. The germline V gene encodes CDR1 MGHDK and CDR2 SYGVNS. The CDR3 region is CASSARVTQETQYF. In DNA form, the CDR3 reads TGTGCCAGCAGTGCCCGGGTTACACAAGAGACCCAGTACTTC. Together with reference TRBV25-1 and TRBJ2-5, the CDR3 gives the full variable domain: EADIYQTPRYLVIGTGKKITLECSQTMGHDKMYWYQQDPGMELHLIHYSYGVNSTEKGDLSSESTVSRIRTEHFPLTLESARPSHTSQYLCASSARVTQETQYFGPGTRLLVL.

The V gene is TRBV28, the J gene TRBJ1-2; no firm D call. CDR3 length: 12 residues. V was cut by 7 bases and J by 7 bases, with 13 bases left in between. CDR1 MDHEN and CDR2 SYDVKM come from the germline V gene. CDR3 DNA sequence: TGTGCCAGCACCGCCCCGTGGGCTGGCTACACCTTC. It encodes CASTAPWAGYTF.

This clonotype was detected only a few times. This chain uses TRBV7-9 with TRBJ1-4; unclear D gene. CDR1 is SEHNR, CDR2 FQNEAQ, per germline (reference sequence). This CDR3 region has 14 residues. V lost 3 bases, J lost 6 bases, and 11 bases lay in between. The CDR3 nucleotides are TGTGCCAGCAGCTTGGGGTGGCAGGATGAAAAACTGTTTTTT. Its protein product is CASSLGWQDEKLFF.

This clonotype was seen more than once but under ten times. The chain couples TRBV12-3 or TRBV12-4 to TRBJ1-2; possible D gene TRBD1, 5 bases. Trimming pared 3 bases from V and 7 bases from J, leaving 12 bases between. CDR3 size: 13 residues. The CDR3, as DNA: TGTGCCAGCAGTTTTTCCCGGCAGGGTGGCTACACCTTC. It is translated as CASSFSRQGGYTF.

The V call is TRBV2, the J call TRBJ1-5, with a tentative D call TRBD1 (6 bases). CDR3 size: 13 residues. Germline V gene lookup returns CDR1 SNHLY and CDR2 FYNNEI. Trimming shortened V by 10 bases and J by 5 bases, and 15 bases separated the two germline ends. In DNA, the CDR3 is TGTGCCACCTCCGGGACAAGAGATCAGCCCCAGCATTTT. As protein: CATSGTRDQPQHF.

This chain connects TRBV9 to TRBJ1-1; 8 bases are a match to TRBD1. The ends lost 4 bases at V and 8 bases at J; junction bases unmatched: 16. The CDR3 consists of 16 residues. Looked up from germline, CDR1 is SGDLS and CDR2 is YYNGEE. The CDR3, as DNA: TGTGCCAGCAGCTTCTCGACAGGGGCCGCCTCAGTGGAAGCTTTCTTT. Translating gives CASSFSTGAASVEAFF.

This clonotype has only a few counts. The V call is TRBV20-1, the J call TRBJ2-7, with D possibly TRBD2 on 6 matching bases. CDR1 is DFQATT, CDR2 SNEGSKA, per germline (reference sequence). The CDR3 totals 13 residues. Here the CDR3 DNA reads TGCAGCACCACCGGGCGGGAAGCGGACGAGCAGTACTTC. This gives the protein CSTTGREADEQYF.

The sample holds a few counts of this clonotype. The gene calls are TRBV4-3 and TRBJ2-1; D unresolved. Germline V gene sequence: CDR1 LGHNA, CDR2 YSLEER. The V end was cut by 0 bases, the J end by 5 bases, with 5 bases between. This CDR3 has 13 amino acids. CDR3 bases: TGCGCCAGCAGCCAAGAAATTAACAATGAGCAGTTCTTC. Encoded protein: CASSQEINNEQFF.

This clonotype was observed a few times. This chain connects TRBV7-2 to TRBJ1-2, with TRBD1 identical over 8 bases. Germline V gives CDR1 SGHTA, CDR2 FQGNSA. V shed 3 bases and J 3 bases; nucleotides not matched to a gene: 6. This CDR3 is built from 15 residues. In DNA form, the CDR3 reads TGTGCCAGCAGCTTTGCCGGGACAGGACACTATGGCTACACCTTC. This encodes CASSFAGTGHYGYTF.

The chain employs TRBV18 and TRBJ2-3; 8 nucleotides match TRBD1. This CDR3 is 16 amino acids long. Germline-derived CDR1 and CDR2 are KGHSH and LQKENI. The junction had 7 bases not matched to a gene; V was cut back by 2 bases and J by 3 bases. The CDR3 DNA reads TGTGCCAGCTCACCAAGGCAGGGGGCGACGACAGATACGCAGTATTTT. Translation: CASSPRQGATTDTQYF.

This clonotype was seen a few times. This chain uses TRBV5-1 with TRBJ2-1; possibly TRBD1 for D (6 bases). V lost 4 bases, J lost 2 bases, and 10 bases lay in between. CDR3 length equals 14 residues. Germline values: CDR1 SGHRS, CDR2 YFSETQ. The CDR3 sequence is CASSLDSAYNEQFF. In DNA, the CDR3 is TGCGCCAGCAGCCTGGACAGTGCCTACAATGAGCAGTTCTTC.

The table lists this clonotype with a few counts. The V call is TRBV14, the J call TRBJ2-7; D is perhaps TRBD1 (5 bases). V lost 1 base and J 2 bases, leaving 12 bases between the germline ends. CDR3 length: 15 amino acids. The germline CDR1 and CDR2 sequences are SGHDN and FVKESK. CDR3 DNA: TGTGCCAGCAGCCAAGGCCAGGGTGTGACCTACGAGCAGTACTTC. It encodes CASSQGQGVTYEQYF.

The J gene is TRBJ2-7, the V gene TRBV20-1; 13 bases fit TRBD2. Germline assignment: CDR1 DFQATT and CDR2 SNEGSKA (reference sequence). The J segment lost 0 bases and the V segment lost 5 bases, leaving 7 bases of the junction unmatched. CDR3 length: 16 residues. CDR3 region: CSASGLAGAISYEQYF. The CDR3 DNA reads TGCAGTGCTTCCGGACTAGCGGGGGCCATCTCCTACGAGCAGTACTTC.

This clonotype was seen only a few times. The rearrangement joins TRBV6-5 to TRBJ2-2; D might be TRBD1 (8 bases). The germline CDR1 and CDR2 sequences are MNHEY and SVGAGI. The CDR3 is 17 amino acids. Trimming cost V 4 bases and J 7 bases, with 22 bases left between them. The CDR3 nucleotides read TGTGCCAGCAGTTTATCGAGCGGGACAGGCATGGGCGGGGAGCTGTTTTTT. Protein product: CASSLSSGTGMGGELFF.

This clonotype appeared a few times. The chain recombines TRBV3-1 with TRBJ2-3; TRBD2 agrees at 7 bases. Trimming took 1 base from V and 11 from J; bases not matched to a gene: 6. The CDR3 is made up of 13 amino acids. Germline V gene sequence: CDR1 LGHDT, CDR2 YNNKEL (reference sequence). CDR3 nucleotides: TGTGCCAGCAGCCAAGGCGCTGGGGGGGAGCAGTATTTT. This gives the protein CASSQGAGGEQYF.

This clonotype was counted many times. The J gene is TRBJ2-7, the V gene TRBV5-1; TRBD2 aligns across 8 bases. Per the germline V gene, CDR1 is SGHRS and CDR2 is YFSETQ. The CDR3 runs to 14 residues. The trim removed 4 bases at V and 4 bases at J, leaving 7 bases unmatched. The CDR3 DNA follows: TGCGCCAGCAGCGCGGGACTAGGTACTTACGAGCAGTACTTC. The encoded protein is CASSAGLGTYEQYF.

A few counts support this clonotype. The V call is TRBV9, the J call TRBJ2-7; D unresolved. The CDR3 extends over 14 amino acids. Germline V lookup: CDR1 SGDLS, CDR2 YYNGEE. Trimming left V 1 base short and J 2 bases short, with 10 bases between. CDR3 protein: CASSVLGGPYEQYF. CDR3 nucleotide sequence: TGTGCCAGCAGCGTATTGGGCGGCCCCTACGAGCAGTACTTC.